This T cell receptor (beta chain) was retrieved from a study of control samples from healthy donors and cancer patients. CDR1 and CDR2 from the germline V gene are LNHDA and SQIVND (reference sequence). The CDR3 loop spans 15 amino acids. V shed 3 bases and J shed 9 bases, with 15 bases lying between them. Clones were sequenced by immunoSEQ multiplex PCR, and TCRdb holds only the in-frame ones, with some missing. Of some 100,000 clones listed, 90% were seen once; the top ten hold roughly 4%. The chain employs TRBV19 and TRBJ1-6; the D gene is possibly TRBD1 (5 bases). The sequence was obtained from a human donor in good health. The donor label of this sample is uncertain. Sequencing was done on a sample of blood. The CDR3 here is CASSMAGGTSSPLHF. CDR3 bases: TGTGCCAGTAGTATGGCTGGAGGGACTAGTTCACCCCTCCACTTT. The full variable domain, its missing parts supplied by reference TRBV19 and TRBJ1-6, is DGGITQSPKYLFRKEGQNVTLSCEQNLNHDAMYWYRQDPGQGLRLIYYSQIVNDFQKGDIAEGYSVSREKKESFPLTVTSAQKNPTAFYLCASSMAGGTSSPLHFGNGTRLTVT.